Listed here are 4 T cell receptor beta chains from one sample, sequenced in a study of blood T cell repertoires in COVID-19. Measured with immunoSEQ multiplex PCR; TCRdb has only the in-frame clones, and not every one. The table includes about 200,000 clones, about nine tenths detected once. The material sequenced was peripheral blood. The receptors were gathered from a man aged 50-59 years with acute or convalescent COVID-19.

V usage is TRBV6-6 and J usage is TRBJ1-2; D possibly corresponds to TRBD1 (5 bases). Germline-derived CDR1 and CDR2 are MNHNY and SVGAGI (reference sequence). The CDR3 contains 18 residues. With 5 bases removed from V and 6 bases from J, the gap between germline ends came to 28 bases. CDR3 amino acids: CASSRVVEGLGVRDGYTF. The CDR3 nucleotides read TGTGCCAGCAGTCGAGTCGTGGAGGGACTAGGAGTGCGCGATGGCTACACCTTC.

The V call is TRBV2, the J call TRBJ1-2; 8 bases are shared with TRBD1. The CDR3 extends over 14 amino acids. CDR1 is SNHLY, CDR2 FYNNEI, per germline. The trim removed 4 bases at V and 5 bases at J, leaving 6 bases unmatched. CDR3 in amino acids: CASSVQGAGYGYTF. Here the CDR3 DNA reads TGTGCCAGCAGTGTTCAGGGGGCGGGATATGGCTACACCTTC.

The CDR3 reads CASRTQGSGANVLTF. CDR3 coding DNA: TGTGCCAGCAGGACACAGGGCTCTGGGGCCAACGTCCTGACTTTC. The chain links TRBV2 to TRBJ2-6; D might be TRBD1 (6 bases). Germline V gives CDR1 SNHLY, CDR2 FYNNEI. The CDR3 extends over 15 amino acids. With 6 bases removed from V and 0 bases from J, the gap between germline ends came to 9 bases.

J is TRBJ1-5 and V is TRBV10-3, with 12 bases fitting TRBD1. Germline-derived CDR1 and CDR2 are ENHRY and SYGVKD. The CDR3 runs 20 residues. V dropped 5 bases and J dropped 7; count of bases not matched to a gene: 21. Here the CDR3 DNA reads TGTGCCATCAGTCCGTTTGACAAGGGACAGGGGGCGCATCGCCGCCAGCCCCAGCATTTT. Translated, it gives CAISPFDKGQGAHRRQPQHF.